This T cell receptor (beta chain) was retrieved from a study of OX40 agonist ivuxolimab in advanced cancers. Notes on the study in general: It was also the case that some nonresponders had low normalized T-cell clonal expansion. Averaging showed that CD8+ T cells had more expanded clones than CD4+ did. Partial responders at 0.1-3.0 mg/kg had among the lowest clonal expansion.

Profiling relied on immunoSEQ multiplex PCR, and the TCRdb table lists in-frame clones only, not all of them. The sample lists roughly 43,000 clones, 70% to 85% occurring once. Concerning this clone: Its antigen is currently unknown.

The V end was cut by 0 bases, the J end by 8 bases, with 10 bases between. CDR1 ENHRY and CDR2 SYGVKD come from the germline V gene. This CDR3 is built from 14 residues. This TCR was recovered from an adult with an advanced solid tumor such as melanoma, head and neck, liver or kidney cancer. This chain links TRBV10-3 with TRBJ1-4, with D uncertain. This material consisted of CD4+ or CD8+ T cells sorted from blood, taken in a trial of the OX40 agonist ivuxolimab. Here the CDR3 DNA reads TGTGCCATCAGTGAGTCTGGCAGAGGGGAAAAACTGTTTTTT. This codes for CAISESGRGEKLFF.